The clone carrying this TCR beta chain was detected only once. What it binds is not known. Replicate PCRs run on sorted subsets employed around 200 ng DNA, approximately 30,000 T cell genomes. Original analysis: Filtering of immunoSEQ junctional sequences could not match full-length read filtering. Only in-frame clones appear in the TCRdb table, and some are missing; sequencing was by immunoSEQ multiplex PCR. V and J calls and clone size are those listed in that table; D and trimming were worked out from the DNA. Here the sample spans about 990,000 clones, approximately 80% being singletons. The entry originates in a study of shared clonotypes between healthy human individuals. This CDR3 has 14 amino acids. V was cut by 4 bases and J by 0 bases, with 9 bases left in between. The V gene's germline CDR1 is MNHNY and CDR2 SVGAGI (reference sequence). Study results and limitations: All-four-donor shared clonotypes had higher generation probabilities than non-shared clonotypes did. The low donor count limited represented genetic and exposure-history diversity.

The chain employs TRBV6-6 and TRBJ1-1; a possible D gene is TRBD1 (5 bases). The sequenced sample consisted of memory CD4+ T cells from PBMCs. Subset defined: CD45RA-negative fraction. The clonotype comes from a man younger than 35 in good health. Some clones in this sample may be carry-over from other donors' samples. CDR3: CASSLGTVNTEAFF. The DNA of the CDR3 is TGTGCCAGCAGTTTGGGGACGGTGAACACTGAAGCTTTCTTT.